These 23 T cell receptor beta chains were sequenced from one sample in a study of read filtering for tumor transcriptome and immune sequencing. Molecular barcoded adaptors covering alpha/delta and beta/gamma chains were used on roughly 400 ng RNA. TCRdb independently ran MiXCR on the reads; one entry per CDR3 protein. The repertoire holds under 80,000 distinct CDR3 sequences, with about a fifth as singletons. Input material: a population of CD138-negative cells sorted from bone marrow. All receptors come from a donor aged 40 or older with multiple myeloma.

The table lists this clonotype with many counts. Because the CDR3's place on the DNA is in doubt, the DNA is left out and the CDR3 is given as listed by TCRdb. The rearrangement joins TRBV6-2 or TRBV6-3 to TRBJ1-5; the tabulated D call, TRBD1, remains unverified against the DNA. From germline, CDR1 is MNHEY and CDR2 SVGEGT. The CDR3 totals 17 residues, both ends included. This CDR3 reads CASRKGAEDSLWQPQHF.

By sample fraction, this clonotype is medium-sized. This chain links TRBV29-1 with TRBJ2-1; the D gene is possibly TRBD2 (6 bases). The germline V gene has CDR1 SQVTM and CDR2 ANQGSEA. This CDR3 has 18 amino acids. The V end was cut by 3 bases, the J end by 4 bases, with 25 bases between. CDR3 region: CSVEGVGGLSRRYNEQFF. CDR3 sequence (DNA): TGCAGCGTTGAGGGGGTTGGGGGACTGAGCAGAAGGTACAATGAGCAGTTCTTC.

This clonotype was observed a handful of times. This rearrangement joins TRBV7-2 to TRBJ2-1; D is unclear. V lost 10 bases, J lost 7 bases, and 17 bases lay in between. The CDR3 has 13 residues. Germline CDR1 is SGHTA and CDR2 is FQGNSA. The CDR3 region has the DNA TGTGCCACGAGAGAGGCGATTCGAAATGAGCAGTTCTTC. It specifies CATREAIRNEQFF.

This clonotype showed up just once. It is likely a read error: a sequence one base away is far more abundant. V is TRBV6-6 and J is TRBJ2-2, with 7 bases lining up with TRBD1. The CDR3 totals 17 residues. The germline gives CDR1 MNHNY, CDR2 SVGAGI (reference sequence). The ends lost 6 bases at V and 6 bases at J; junction bases unmatched: 16. This CDR3 reads CASRSAMGQRVSGELFF. CDR3 nucleotides: TGTGCCAGCAGGAGCGCGATGGGACAGAGAGTATCCGGGGAGCTGTTTTTT.

V is TRBV6-5 and J is TRBJ2-3; D not certain. The CDR3 is made up of 14 amino acids. Between the trimmed V and J ends, which lost 8 bases and 1 base, there was a span of 13 bases. Germline values: CDR1 MNHEY, CDR2 SVGAGI. The CDR3 DNA reads as TGTGCCAGCCAGACCCGAGCGCGCACAGATACGCAGTATTTT. Translated, it gives CASQTRARTDTQYF.

With regard to this clonotype: Being one base from a much bigger clone, this may be a read error. The chain employs TRBV19 and TRBJ2-1; D not resolved. CDR3 length: 15 residues. Trimming cost V 11 bases and J 0 bases, with 17 bases left between them. CDR1 and CDR2 from the germline V gene are LNHDA and SQIVND (reference sequence). CDR3 protein: CAGTPDTSSYNEQFF. For the CDR3, the DNA is TGTGCCGGTACCCCCGACACAAGCTCCTACAATGAGCAGTTCTTC. Combining the CDR3 with reference TRBV19 and TRBJ2-1 gives the whole variable domain DGGITQSPKYLFRKEGQNVTLSCEQNLNHDAMYWYRQDPGQGLRLIYYSQIVNDFQKGDIAEGYSVSREKKESFPLTVTSAQKNPTAFYLCAGTPDTSSYNEQFFGPGTRLTVL.

At least ten counts were recorded for this clonotype. The chain links TRBV6-5 to TRBJ2-2; 8 positions match TRBD2. With V trimmed by 0 bases and J by 3 bases, 6 bases remained unmatched. The CDR3 runs 17 residues. CDR1 and CDR2 from the germline V gene are MNHEY and SVGAGI. CDR3 nucleotide sequence: TGTGCCAGCAGTTACTCCGGGACTAGGAGGGACACCGGGGAGCTGTTTTTT. This translates into CASSYSGTRRDTGELFF.

This clonotype has at least ten counts. The chain is built from TRBV7-6 and TRBJ2-7; no reliable D call. This CDR3 is 13 amino acids long. The V end was cut by 6 bases, the J end by 0 bases, with 9 bases between. The germline CDR1 and CDR2 sequences are SGHVS and FNYEAQ. The CDR3 region is CASRSASSYEQYF. The CDR3 DNA sequence: TGTGCCAGCAGGTCAGCGAGCTCCTACGAGCAGTACTTC.

The CDR3 spells CASSMGPGLGLYEQYF. The CDR3 region has the DNA TGTGCCAGTAGTATGGGACCGGGACTAGGCCTATACGAGCAGTACTTC. The chain uses TRBV19 and TRBJ2-7, with TRBD2 matching over 8 bases. Germline V CDR1 and CDR2: LNHDA, SQIVND (reference sequence). Germline trimming cut 3 bases from V and 4 bases from J; bases unmatched to any gene: 11. The CDR3 totals 16 residues.

This clonotype was detected many times. The chain joins TRBV3-1 to TRBJ2-2; 12 bases align to TRBD1. In germline, CDR1 is LGHDT, CDR2 YNNKEL (reference sequence). The CDR3 extends over 17 amino acids. Germline trimming cut 6 bases from V and 5 bases from J; bases unmatched to any gene: 10. CDR3 residues: CASRTGQGAQRTGELFF. Here the CDR3 DNA reads TGTGCCAGCAGGACGGGACAGGGGGCCCAGAGGACCGGGGAGCTGTTTTTT. The whole variable domain, remainder taken from reference TRBV3-1 and TRBJ2-2, is DTAVSQTPKYLVTQMGNDKSIKCEQNLGHDTMYWYKQDSKKFLKIMFSYNNKELIINETVPNRFSPKSPDKAHLNLHINSLELGDSAVYFCASRTGQGAQRTGELFFGEGSRLTVL.

The chain carries TRBV20-1 and TRBJ1-2; the match to TRBD1 covers 7 bases. V shed 6 bases, J shed 10 bases, and the junction held 5 bases outside the gene matches. The CDR3 has 10 amino acids. The V gene's germline CDR1 is DFQATT and CDR2 SNEGSKA (reference sequence). This chain's CDR3 is CSAGTVYYTF. The CDR3 DNA reads TGCAGTGCCGGGACAGTATACTACACCTTC.

This clonotype occurred many times. The chain uses TRBV5-1 and TRBJ1-1, with 8 bases lining up with TRBD1. The CDR3 totals 15 residues. Losses at the gene ends were 0 bases for V and 4 bases for J; bases not matched to a gene: 5. CDR1 and CDR2 from the germline V gene are SGHRS and YFSETQ. CDR3 protein: CASSLEAGGITEAFF. CDR3 DNA sequence: TGCGCCAGCAGCTTGGAGGCAGGGGGCATCACTGAAGCTTTCTTT.

This clonotype was observed once. The chain recombines TRBV28 with TRBJ2-1; 9 bases are a match to TRBD2. The CDR3 is made up of 14 amino acids. After removal of 4 bases from V and 6 bases from J, the junction contained 4 bases not matched to a gene. The V gene's germline CDR1 is MDHEN and CDR2 SYDVKM. The CDR3 reads CASSSDSGSNEQFF. The CDR3 DNA reads as TGTGCCAGCAGTTCCGATAGCGGGAGCAATGAGCAGTTCTTC.

This clonotype was seen repeatedly, ten times or more. This chain uses TRBV7-2 with TRBJ2-2, with 8 nucleotides matching TRBD2. CDR1 SGHTA and CDR2 FQGNSA come from the germline V gene. V trimming: 6 bases; J trimming: 6 bases; junction bases outside the gene matches: 3. CDR3 size: 13 residues. The CDR3 DNA reads as TGTGCCAGCAGAAGGACTAGCTCCGGGGAGCTGTTTTTT. This gives the protein CASRRTSSGELFF.

For this clonotype: Since a much larger clone is just one base distant, this may be a read error. The chain combines TRBV27 with TRBJ2-4; no clear D gene. V shed 5 bases and J shed 4 bases, with 12 bases lying between them. The length of the CDR3 is 14 residues. Germline CDR1 reads MNHEY; CDR2 reads SMNVEV (reference sequence). The CDR3 DNA reads TGTGCCAGCAGTCTCGGGCTGGGTAAAAACATTCAGTACTTC. It yields the protein CASSLGLGKNIQYF.

Concerning this clonotype: A much larger clone is a single base away; this may be a read error. The gene calls are TRBV18 and TRBJ2-1; D unclear. Trimming removed 3 bases from V and 6 bases from J, with 9 bases in between. The CDR3 is 13 amino acids. Germline V gene lookup returns CDR1 KGHSH and CDR2 LQKENI. Written as DNA, the CDR3 is TGTGCCAGCTCACCCTCGACCTGCAATGAGCAGTTCTTC. This gives the protein CASSPSTCNEQFF.

As concerns this clonotype: This clone may be a read error of a much larger clone one base away. The genes are TRBV19 and TRBJ2-1; no clear D gene. The CDR3 runs 15 residues. The V end was cut by 7 bases, the J end by 0 bases, with 13 bases between. The germline V gene has CDR1 LNHDA and CDR2 SQIVND (reference sequence). DNA of the CDR3: TGTGCCAGTACCCCCGACGCAAGCTCCTACAATGAGCAGTTCTTC. Translated: CASTPDASSYNEQFF. Together with reference TRBV19 and TRBJ2-1, the CDR3 gives the full variable domain: DGGITQSPKYLFRKEGQNVTLSCEQNLNHDAMYWYRQDPGQGLRLIYYSQIVNDFQKGDIAEGYSVSREKKESFPLTVTSAQKNPTAFYLCASTPDASSYNEQFFGPGTRLTVL.

The chain couples TRBV12-3 or TRBV12-4 to TRBJ2-7; maybe TRBD1 (5 bases). CDR3 length: 15 amino acids. The V end lost 3 bases, the J end lost 4 bases, and 16 bases lay between the germline ends. The CDR3 DNA is TGTGCCAGCAGTTTCAGGGCACAATCCAAATACGAGCAGTACTTC. Translated: CASSFRAQSKYEQYF.

This clonotype was detected many times. V is TRBV20-1 and J is TRBJ2-7; D uncertain. The germline CDR1 and CDR2 sequences are DFQATT and SNEGSKA (reference sequence). This CDR3 has 13 amino acids. The germline V and J ends were trimmed by 3 bases and 6 bases, with 15 bases remaining between them. The CDR3 DNA sequence: TGCAGTGCTAGTTCGCTAGTGGAGTCCGAGCAGTACTTC. Translation gives CSASSLVESEQYF.

This clonotype was recorded many times. V usage is TRBV29-1 and J usage is TRBJ1-1; D not resolved. V gave up 1 base and J gave up 1 base, with 7 bases separating them. CDR3 length equals 13 residues. Germline V gene data show CDR1 as SQVTM and CDR2 as ANQGSEA. Here the CDR3 reads CSVEVSQNTEAFF. CDR3 DNA: TGCAGCGTTGAAGTGTCACAGAACACTGAAGCTTTCTTT.

The sample holds many counts of this clonotype. This chain uses TRBV9 with TRBJ2-1; D gene ambiguous. The germline gives CDR1 SGDLS, CDR2 YYNGEE. CDR3 length equals 13 residues. V was cut by 4 bases and J by 6 bases, with 11 bases left in between. CDR3 coding DNA: TGTGCCAGCAGCATTACTTCTCGCAATGAGCAGTTCTTC. The encoded protein is CASSITSRNEQFF.

Points on this clonotype: Since a much larger clone is just one base distant, this may be a read error. The CDR3 bases are TGTGCCAGCAGACTTCCCGCAGGGGGTGATGAGCAGTTCTTC. This gives the protein CASRLPAGGDEQFF. The V gene is TRBV28, the J gene TRBJ2-1; 7 bases line up with TRBD1. V gave up 6 bases and J gave up 8 bases; unmatched junction bases: 10. CDR1 and CDR2 from the germline V gene are MDHEN and SYDVKM. This CDR3 contains 14 residues.

J is TRBJ2-1 and V is TRBV28, with TRBD2 as a possible D gene (6 bases). This CDR3 comprises 14 residues. Per the germline V gene, CDR1 is MDHEN and CDR2 is SYDVKM. V was clipped by 1 base and J by 6 bases, with 10 bases between them. The CDR3 reads CASSLSGTANEQFF. The CDR3 DNA sequence: TGTGCCAGCAGTTTATCCGGGACTGCCAATGAGCAGTTCTTC.